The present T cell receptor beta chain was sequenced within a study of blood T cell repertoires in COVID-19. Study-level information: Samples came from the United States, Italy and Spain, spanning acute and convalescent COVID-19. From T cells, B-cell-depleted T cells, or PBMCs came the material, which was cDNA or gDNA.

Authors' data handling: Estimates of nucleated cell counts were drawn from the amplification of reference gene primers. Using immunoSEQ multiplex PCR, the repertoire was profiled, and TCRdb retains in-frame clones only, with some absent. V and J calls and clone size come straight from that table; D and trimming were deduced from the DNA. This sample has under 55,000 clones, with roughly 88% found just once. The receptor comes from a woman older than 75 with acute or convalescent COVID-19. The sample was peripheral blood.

The DNA for the CDR3 is TGTGCCAGCAGCTCGACGACTTCAACGCTCTCCTACAATGAGCAGTTCTTC. Translating gives CASSSTTSTLSYNEQFF. The V and J genes are TRBV5-4 and TRBJ2-1; D gene ambiguous. Germline assignment: CDR1 SGHNT and CDR2 YYREEE (reference sequence). The CDR3 runs to 17 residues. V was shortened by 3 bases and J by 0 bases, with 16 bases between the two germline ends.